These 6 T cell receptor beta chains originate from one sample sequenced in a study of T-cell reconstitution after alpha-beta-depleted transplantation in children. Preparing the TCRbeta library involved the use of unique molecular identifiers. TCRdb analysed the PCR reads with MiXCR anew, one entry per CDR3 protein. This table has some 290,000 distinct CDR3 sequences, 9.9% appearing once. The sample in question was PBMCs from the stem cell graft donor, obtained from the stem cell graft. Receptor source: a human donor who donated a stem cell graft to a child with SCID.

There are a few counts of this clonotype. V gene TRBV7-3 combines with J gene TRBJ1-6; D uncertain. This CDR3 region has 13 residues. CDR1 is SGHTA and CDR2 is FQGTGA in the germline V gene. With 2 bases removed from V and 7 bases from J, the gap between germline ends came to 6 bases. This CDR3 reads CASSLVGNSPLHF. In DNA, the CDR3 is TGTGCCAGCAGCTTAGTTGGGAATTCACCCCTCCACTTT.

This clonotype occurred a few times. This chain uses TRBV5-1 with TRBJ2-3; possibly TRBD2 for D (6 bases). V dropped 4 bases and J dropped 4 bases, with 19 bases sitting between them. This CDR3 is built from 16 residues. Germline CDR1 and CDR2: SGHRS and YFSETQ. Here the CDR3 reads CASSRGLVQGADTQYF. CDR3 DNA: TGCGCCAGCAGCCGGGGACTGGTCCAAGGCGCAGATACGCAGTATTTT.

In its sample, this clonotype was seen a few times. The J gene is TRBJ1-2, the V gene TRBV5-1; maybe TRBD1 (5 bases). The CDR3 sequence is 13 residues long. Germline-derived CDR1 and CDR2 are SGHRS and YFSETQ. V was shortened by 0 bases and J by 5 bases, with 8 bases between the two germline ends. In nucleotides, the CDR3 is TGCGCCAGCAGCTTGGAGGCAGGGTATGGCTACACCTTC. Translation gives CASSLEAGYGYTF.

V and J are TRBV5-1 and TRBJ2-3; TRBD1 matches at 9 bases. Germline V CDR1 and CDR2: SGHRS, YFSETQ. The V and J ends lost 4 bases and 4 bases, in that order; junction bases with no gene match: 7. CDR3 length: 15 amino acids. The CDR3 protein is CASSKRDRASDTQYF. The CDR3 bases are TGCGCCAGCAGCAAACGGGACAGGGCGTCAGATACGCAGTATTTT.

The genes are TRBV7-9 and TRBJ2-5; unclear D gene. The CDR3 covers 12 residues. CDR1 SEHNR and CDR2 FQNEAQ come from the germline V gene (reference sequence). V lost 0 bases and J lost 9, with 8 bases in between. This CDR3 reads CASSLAGLPQYF. The CDR3 DNA reads TGTGCCAGCAGCTTAGCGGGTCTGCCCCAGTACTTC.

J is TRBJ1-3 and V is TRBV7-8; 7 positions match TRBD1. This CDR3 region has 14 residues. J gave up 2 bases and V 5 bases, and 3 bases lay outside the gene matches. The V gene's germline CDR1 is SGHVS and CDR2 FQNEAQ. The DNA for the CDR3 is TGTGCCAGCAGCACCGGGACAGCTGGAAACACCATATATTTT. This translates into CASSTGTAGNTIYF.